These 32 T cell receptor beta chains were all obtained from the same sample, sequenced in a study of T cell repertoires in cytomegalovirus infection. TCRdb used MiXCR to reprocess the reads, holding one entry per CDR3 protein. The table shows around 530,000 distinct CDR3 sequences, with approximately 25% occurring only once. What was sequenced was PBMCs. The receptors were sampled from a human donor in good health (CMV status not recorded). Some clones in this sample may be carry-over from other donors' samples.

This clonotype was counted only a few times. This chain connects TRBV6-8 to TRBJ2-1, with no clear D. Trimming shortened V by 2 bases and J by 0 bases, and 14 bases separated the two germline ends. This CDR3 spans 17 amino acids. CDR1 is MNHGY and CDR2 is SAAAGT in the germline V gene. The CDR3 DNA reads TGTGCCAGCAGTTACGGGTCAGCGTCCCCCTCCTACAATGAGCAGTTCTTC. As protein: CASSYGSASPSYNEQFF.

The chain couples TRBV20-1 to TRBJ2-3; D remains ambiguous. The CDR3 has 14 amino acids. Germline lookup yields CDR1 DFQATT and CDR2 SNEGSKA (reference sequence). Trimming pared 3 bases from V and 2 bases from J, leaving 12 bases between. The CDR3 DNA is TGCAGTGCTAGCAATGATCAAGTCACAGATACGCAGTATTTT. Protein: CSASNDQVTDTQYF.

The chain couples TRBV30 to TRBJ2-2, with 9 bases lining up with TRBD2. Trimming at V came to 3 bases and at J to 4 bases, leaving 3 bases not matched to a gene. There are 14 residues in the CDR3. Germline CDR1 and CDR2: GTSNPN and SVGIG (reference sequence). As DNA, the CDR3 is TGTGCCTGGAGACCTAGCGGGGCCACCGGGGAGCTGTTTTTT. As protein: CAWRPSGATGELFF.

This clonotype was seen only a few times. V gene TRBV5-4 combines with J gene TRBJ2-5, with D perhaps matching TRBD1 (6 bases). Germline assignment: CDR1 SGHNT and CDR2 YYREEE (reference sequence). There are 16 residues in the CDR3. Trimming removed 3 bases from V and 0 bases from J, with 15 bases in between. CDR3 DNA: TGTGCCAGCAGCTCCCAGGGTGGGGGCGACCAAGAGACCCAGTACTTC. It yields the protein CASSSQGGGDQETQYF. Filled out from reference TRBV5-4 and TRBJ2-5, the complete variable domain reads ETGVTQSPTHLIKTRGQQVTLRCSSQSGHNTVSWYQQALGQGPQFIFQYYREEENGRGNFPPRFSGLQFPNYSSELNVNALELDDSALYLCASSSQGGGDQETQYFGPGTRLLVL.

The chain uses TRBV30 and TRBJ2-1; TRBD2 matches at 7 bases. Unmatched junction bases numbered 17, after V lost 7 bases and J lost 5 bases. CDR1 is GTSNPN and CDR2 is SVGIG in the germline V gene (reference sequence). CDR3 size: 16 residues. The CDR3 nucleotides read TGTGCCTCGAACCACATGGCGGGGAGGGCCGACAATGAGCAGTTCTTC. Amino acid sequence: CASNHMAGRADNEQFF.

V usage is TRBV10-3 and J usage is TRBJ1-1; 8 bases fit TRBD1. V shed 4 bases, J shed 5 bases, and the junction held 6 bases outside the gene matches. Germline V gene sequence: CDR1 ENHRY, CDR2 SYGVKD. This CDR3 has 14 amino acids. CDR3 coding DNA: TGTGCCATCAGTGGGACAGGGCTTTGGACTGAAGCTTTCTTT. Protein: CAISGTGLWTEAFF.

V usage is TRBV15 and J usage is TRBJ2-1, with TRBD2 identical over 15 bases. After removal of 0 bases from V and 10 bases from J, the junction contained 16 bases not matched to a gene. Germline V gene sequence: CDR1 LNHNV, CDR2 YYDKDF (reference sequence). CDR3 length equals 20 residues. The CDR3: CATSRDHGTSGRTSRGEQFF. DNA for the CDR3: TGTGCCACCAGCAGAGATCATGGGACTAGCGGGAGGACCTCTAGGGGGGAGCAGTTCTTC.

The V and J genes are TRBV12-3 or TRBV12-4 and TRBJ1-3; no clear D. The CDR3 is made up of 14 amino acids. The V and J ends lost 2 bases and 6 bases respectively, with 11 bases between them. The CDR3 protein is CASSLWGQENTIYF. The CDR3 DNA is TGTGCCAGCAGTTTATGGGGTCAAGAAAACACCATATATTTT.

This clonotype was seen ten or more times. The J gene is TRBJ1-1, the V gene TRBV7-2; 10 nucleotides match TRBD1. Unmatched junction bases numbered 6, after V lost 4 bases and J lost 1 base. This CDR3 spans 16 amino acids. Germline V gene sequence: CDR1 SGHTA, CDR2 FQGNSA. CDR3 amino acids: CASSSFRQGANTEAFF. The CDR3 DNA reads as TGTGCCAGCAGCTCCTTTCGACAGGGGGCGAACACTGAAGCTTTCTTT.

Only a few counts were recorded for this clonotype. The CDR3 DNA is TGTGCCAGCAGTTTACGAGTTCTCAACGAGCAGTACTTC. Its protein product is CASSLRVLNEQYF. V is TRBV27 and J is TRBJ2-7; no clear D. Germline assignment: CDR1 MNHEY and CDR2 SMNVEV (reference sequence). This CDR3 spans 13 amino acids. V lost 2 bases, J lost 5 bases, and 10 bases lay in between.

This clonotype was observed a single time. This chain joins TRBV12-3 or TRBV12-4 and TRBJ2-3; the match to TRBD2 covers 9 bases. V dropped 5 bases and J dropped 7; count of bases not matched to a gene: 10. The length of the CDR3 is 15 residues. The CDR3 protein is CASSPGLASGYTQYF. The CDR3 bases are TGTGCCAGCAGTCCTGGACTAGCGTCCGGGTATACGCAGTATTTT.

This clonotype has more than one count but fewer than ten. The CDR3: CALRGTPNTEAFF. CDR3 DNA sequence: TGTGCCCTCAGGGGGACACCGAACACTGAAGCTTTCTTT. J is TRBJ1-1 and V is TRBV6-2 or TRBV6-3; 7 bases fit TRBD1. V was clipped by 11 bases and J by 1 base; unmatched bases: 7. CDR3 size: 13 residues. Germline V gene sequence: CDR1 MNHEY, CDR2 SVGEGT.

The CDR3 loop reads CASSLSQGLVTEAFF. DNA for the CDR3: TGTGCCAGCAGCTTATCTCAGGGATTGGTGACTGAAGCTTTCTTT. The V gene is TRBV7-9, the J gene TRBJ1-1; D may be TRBD1 (5 bases). CDR3 length equals 15 residues. The germline V gene has CDR1 SEHNR and CDR2 FQNEAQ (reference sequence). V was cut by 2 bases and J by 5 bases, with 15 bases left in between. The full variable domain, its missing parts supplied by reference TRBV7-9 and TRBJ1-1, is DTGVSQNPRHKITKRGQNVTFRCDPISEHNRLYWYRQTLGQGPEFLTYFQNEAQLEKSRLLSDRFSAERPKGSFSTLEIQRTEQGDSAMYLCASSLSQGLVTEAFFGQGTRLTVV.

The sample holds many counts of this clonotype. The chain carries TRBV7-2 and TRBJ1-1; D uncertain. Germline-derived CDR1 and CDR2 are SGHTA and FQGNSA. V was shortened by 1 base and J by 4 bases, with 4 bases between the two germline ends. CDR3 length: 12 amino acids. CDR3 nucleotide sequence: TGTGCCAGCAGCTTAGTTCCCACTGAAGCTTTCTTT. Its protein is CASSLVPTEAFF.

The chain couples TRBV27 to TRBJ2-5; D gene uncertain. Between the trimmed V and J ends, which lost 1 base and 2 bases, there was a span of 8 bases. This CDR3 spans 14 amino acids. CDR1 MNHEY and CDR2 SMNVEV come from the germline V gene (reference sequence). The CDR3 protein is CASSLLGNQETQYF. The CDR3 DNA reads as TGTGCCAGCAGTTTATTGGGGAATCAAGAGACCCAGTACTTC.

This clonotype was counted a few times. This sequence joins TRBV12-3 or TRBV12-4 and TRBJ2-2; D uncertain. The CDR3 runs 12 residues. The germline V and J ends were trimmed by 4 bases and 6 bases, with 6 bases remaining between them. The CDR3 loop reads CASSSMAGELFF. CDR3 sequence (DNA): TGTGCCAGCAGTTCCATGGCCGGGGAGCTGTTTTTT.

The rearrangement uses TRBV3-1 and TRBJ2-7, with 8 bases aligning to TRBD1. The CDR3 is 14 residues long. The germline gives CDR1 LGHDT, CDR2 YNNKEL (reference sequence). The V segment lost 1 base and the J segment 4 bases; nucleotides outside the gene matches: 3. CDR3 region: CASSQGTGNYEQYV. The CDR3 nucleotides are TGTGCCAGCAGCCAAGGGACAGGGAATTACGAGCAGTACGTC.

This clonotype came up many times. V gene TRBV7-8 combines with J gene TRBJ1-2; D possibly corresponds to TRBD1 (5 bases). The germline CDR1 and CDR2 sequences are SGHVS and FQNEAQ. The CDR3 contains 13 residues. V lost 5 bases to trimming and J lost 6 bases, with 13 bases between them. The CDR3 region has the DNA TGTGCCAGCAGCCTGGGGCCTGGGGATGGCTACACCTTC. This sequence encodes CASSLGPGDGYTF.

The chain recombines TRBV7-9 with TRBJ1-2; D uncertain. Germline V CDR1 and CDR2: SEHNR, FQNEAQ (reference sequence). The germline V and J ends were trimmed by 1 base and 8 bases, with 11 bases remaining between them. The CDR3 runs 13 residues. The CDR3 spells CASSLEPAEGYTF. Here the CDR3 DNA reads TGTGCCAGCAGCTTAGAGCCGGCGGAAGGCTACACCTTC.

The rearrangement joins TRBV29-1 to TRBJ2-7; TRBD1 matches at 7 bases. V lost 7 bases and J lost 3; bases outside the gene matches: 9. Germline V CDR1 and CDR2: SQVTM, ANQGSEA. This CDR3 has 13 residues. Here the CDR3 reads CSARGGARYEQYF. CDR3 DNA sequence: TGCAGCGCCAGAGGGGGCGCCCGCTACGAGCAGTACTTC.

The chain couples TRBV10-3 to TRBJ2-6; 7 bases are a match to TRBD1. The CDR3 totals 16 residues. The V gene's germline CDR1 is ENHRY and CDR2 SYGVKD. V lost 8 bases, J lost 0 bases, and 7 bases stayed unmatched. CDR3: CAIGKGQHSGANVLTF. CDR3 bases: TGTGCCATCGGAAAGGGACAGCACTCTGGGGCCAACGTCCTGACTTTC.

In its sample, this clonotype was seen a few times. V usage is TRBV6-2 or TRBV6-3 and J usage is TRBJ2-1; possible D gene TRBD1, 6 bases. The CDR3 runs 15 residues. Trimming shortened V by 6 bases and J by 8 bases, and 20 bases separated the two germline ends. Germline CDR1 reads MNHEY; CDR2 reads SVGEGT. This chain's CDR3 is CASSDRFRRGDEQFF. The CDR3, as DNA: TGTGCCAGCAGCGACAGGTTTAGACGTGGTGATGAGCAGTTCTTC.

This clonotype showed up many times. The gene calls are TRBV7-2 and TRBJ2-7; no reliable D call. The CDR3 sequence is 15 residues long. V shed 1 base and J shed 2 bases, with 12 bases lying between them. CDR1 and CDR2 from the germline V gene are SGHTA and FQGNSA. CDR3 residues: CASSLDGTTTYEQYV. The CDR3 coding sequence is TGTGCCAGCAGCTTAGACGGTACCACTACCTACGAGCAGTACGTC.

This clonotype was detected a few times. The genes are TRBV7-2 and TRBJ1-2; TRBD1 matches 7 bases. With V trimmed by 1 base and J by 4 bases, 6 bases remained unmatched. Germline CDR1 is SGHTA and CDR2 is FQGNSA. The CDR3 covers 15 residues. The CDR3 coding sequence is TGTGCCAGCAGCTTAGGGGCAGGGGGACGCTATGGCTACACCTTC. Its translation: CASSLGAGGRYGYTF.

The chain joins TRBV18 to TRBJ2-1; 10 nucleotides agree with TRBD2. The CDR3 extends over 15 amino acids. Germline V gene sequence: CDR1 KGHSH, CDR2 LQKENI. J lost 8 bases, V lost 4 bases, and 8 bases had no gene match. The CDR3 is CASSQTSGTSDEQFF. The CDR3 bases are TGTGCCAGCTCACAAACTAGCGGGACTAGCGATGAGCAGTTCTTC.

In the case of this clonotype: Compared with germline, one end of the junction differs, possibly owing to a read error. The chain employs TRBV2 and TRBJ2-3; D unresolved. Germline V CDR1 and CDR2: SNHLY, FYNNEI. There are 13 residues in the CDR3. CDR3 sequence: CASRDIGPDTQYF. The CDR3, as DNA: TGTGCCAGCCGTGACATTGGGCCAGATACGCAGTATTTT.

CDR3 region: CAIRTGNAQETQYF. In DNA, the CDR3 is TGTGCCATTCGTACAGGGAACGCACAAGAGACCCAGTACTTC. The rearrangement uses TRBV10-3 and TRBJ2-5, with D maybe TRBD1 (6 bases). The CDR3 is 14 residues long. CDR1 and CDR2 (germline): ENHRY, SYGVKD. The germline V and J ends were trimmed by 9 bases and 2 bases, with 16 bases remaining between them.

Here the CDR3 DNA reads TGTGCCAGCAGCTCGGCCCTTGTGGGACACCGTTTCGTTCTCTACGAGCAGTACTTC. It specifies CASSSALVGHRFVLYEQYF. The chain combines TRBV5-6 with TRBJ2-7; a weak D match, TRBD1 (6 bases). There are 19 residues in the CDR3. Trimming cost V 3 bases and J 3 bases, with 28 bases left between them. Germline CDR1 and CDR2: SGHDT and YYEEEE.

The chain recombines TRBV27 with TRBJ2-2; either TRBD1 or TRBD2 may fit D (5 bases each). Germline V CDR1 and CDR2: MNHEY, SMNVEV (reference sequence). Trimming removed 8 bases from V and 6 bases from J, with 10 bases in between. The CDR3 loop spans 12 amino acids. The CDR3 nucleotides are TGTGCCAGCTGGGGGTTGGCCGGGGAGCTGTTTTTT. It is translated as CASWGLAGELFF.

This clonotype occurred many times. V and J are TRBV7-2 and TRBJ1-2, with D possibly matching TRBD1 (6 bases). V gave up 1 base and J gave up 5 bases, with 20 bases separating them. The length of the CDR3 is 17 residues. In germline, CDR1 is SGHTA, CDR2 FQGNSA. CDR3 in amino acids: CASSLESTGQVGYGYTF. The CDR3 DNA is TGTGCCAGCAGCTTAGAATCAACAGGGCAAGTTGGGTATGGCTACACCTTC.

V gene TRBV7-9 combines with J gene TRBJ2-5; possibly TRBD2 for D (5 bases). The V end lost 0 bases, the J end lost 5 bases, and 13 bases lay between the germline ends. Germline lookup yields CDR1 SEHNR and CDR2 FQNEAQ (reference sequence). The CDR3 loop spans 15 amino acids. The CDR3 loop reads CASSLALTGSETQYF. The CDR3 bases are TGTGCCAGCAGCTTAGCCTTGACGGGGTCGGAGACCCAGTACTTC.

This clonotype has a handful of counts. The chain has TRBV7-2 and TRBJ1-5, with 8 bases matching TRBD1. In germline, CDR1 is SGHTA, CDR2 FQGNSA. This CDR3 is 18 amino acids long. With 2 bases clipped from V and 1 base from J, the junction kept 10 bases outside the gene matches. CDR3 sequence (DNA): TGTGCCAGCAGCTTATTGCGGGCAGGGGGCGGAAGCAATCAGCCCCAGCATTTT. Protein sequence: CASSLLRAGGGSNQPQHF.